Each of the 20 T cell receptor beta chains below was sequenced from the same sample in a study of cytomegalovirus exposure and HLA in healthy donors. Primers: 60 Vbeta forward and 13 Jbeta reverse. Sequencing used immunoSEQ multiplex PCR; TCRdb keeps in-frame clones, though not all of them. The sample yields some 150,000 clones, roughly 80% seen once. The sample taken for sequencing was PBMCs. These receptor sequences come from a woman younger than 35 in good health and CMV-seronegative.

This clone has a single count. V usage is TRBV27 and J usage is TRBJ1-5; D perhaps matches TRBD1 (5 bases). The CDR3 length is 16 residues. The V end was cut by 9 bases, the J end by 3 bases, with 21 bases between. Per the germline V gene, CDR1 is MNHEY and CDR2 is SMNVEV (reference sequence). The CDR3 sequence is CASSSRGLGNNQPQHF. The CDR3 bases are TGTGCCAGTAGCTCCCGGGGACTTGGTAACAATCAGCCCCAGCATTTT.

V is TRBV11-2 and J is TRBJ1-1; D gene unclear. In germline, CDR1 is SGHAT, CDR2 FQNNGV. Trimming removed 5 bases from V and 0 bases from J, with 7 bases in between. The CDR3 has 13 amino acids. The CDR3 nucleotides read TGTGCCAGCAGCGCGCACCTGAACACTGAAGCTTTCTTT. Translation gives CASSAHLNTEAFF.

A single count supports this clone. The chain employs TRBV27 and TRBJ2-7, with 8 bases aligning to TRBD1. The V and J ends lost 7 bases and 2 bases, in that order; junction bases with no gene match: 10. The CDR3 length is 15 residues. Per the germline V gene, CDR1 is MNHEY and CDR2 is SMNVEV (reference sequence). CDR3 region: CASTLGAGGAYEQYF. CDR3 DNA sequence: TGTGCCAGCACCTTAGGCGCAGGGGGCGCCTACGAGCAGTACTTC.

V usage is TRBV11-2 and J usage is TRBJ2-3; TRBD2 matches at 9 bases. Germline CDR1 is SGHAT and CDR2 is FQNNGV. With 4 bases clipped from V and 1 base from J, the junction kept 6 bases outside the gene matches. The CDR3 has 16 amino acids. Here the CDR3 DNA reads TGTGCCAGCAGCTCCTTAGCGGGAGTCGGCACAGATACGCAGTATTTT. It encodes CASSSLAGVGTDTQYF. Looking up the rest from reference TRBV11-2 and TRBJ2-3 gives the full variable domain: EAGVAQSPRYKIIEKRQSVAFWCNPISGHATLYWYQQILGQGPKLLIQFQNNGVVDDSQLPKDRFSAERLKGVDSTLKIQPAKLEDSAVYLCASSSLAGVGTDTQYFGPGTRLTVL.

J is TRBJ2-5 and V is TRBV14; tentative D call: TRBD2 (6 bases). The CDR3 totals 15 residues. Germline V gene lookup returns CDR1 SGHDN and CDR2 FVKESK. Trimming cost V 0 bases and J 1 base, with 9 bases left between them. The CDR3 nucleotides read TGTGCCAGCAGCCAAGACCTCGGGAGCCAAGAGACCCAGTACTTC. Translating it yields CASSQDLGSQETQYF.

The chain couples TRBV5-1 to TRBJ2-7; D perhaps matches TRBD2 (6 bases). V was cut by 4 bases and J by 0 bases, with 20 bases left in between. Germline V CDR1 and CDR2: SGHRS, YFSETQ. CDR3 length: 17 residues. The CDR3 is CASSDQLAPFGSYEQYF. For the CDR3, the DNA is TGCGCCAGCAGCGACCAACTAGCACCATTTGGCTCCTACGAGCAGTACTTC. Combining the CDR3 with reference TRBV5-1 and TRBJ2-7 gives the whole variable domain KAGVTQTPRYLIKTRGQQVTLSCSPISGHRSVSWYQQTPGQGLQFLFEYFSETQRNKGNFPGRFSGRQFSNSRSEMNVSTLELGDSALYLCASSDQLAPFGSYEQYFGPGTRLTVT.

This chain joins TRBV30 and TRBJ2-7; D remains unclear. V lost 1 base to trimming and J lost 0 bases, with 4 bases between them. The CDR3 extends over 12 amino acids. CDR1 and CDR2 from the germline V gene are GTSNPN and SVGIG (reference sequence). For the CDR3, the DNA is TGTGCCTGGAGTGCCTACTCCTACGAGCAGTACTTC. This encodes CAWSAYSYEQYF.

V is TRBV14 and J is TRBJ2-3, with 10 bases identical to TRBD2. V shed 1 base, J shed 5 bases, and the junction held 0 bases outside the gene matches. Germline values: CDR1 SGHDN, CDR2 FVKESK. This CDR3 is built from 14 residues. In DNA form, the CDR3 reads TGTGCCAGCAGCCAAGGACTAGCGGGAGATACGCAGTATTTT. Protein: CASSQGLAGDTQYF.

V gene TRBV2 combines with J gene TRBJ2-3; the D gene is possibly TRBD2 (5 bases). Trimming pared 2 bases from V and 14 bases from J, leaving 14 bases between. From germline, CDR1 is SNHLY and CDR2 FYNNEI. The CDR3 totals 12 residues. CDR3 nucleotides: TGTGCCAGCAGTGAATCGCTAGCCACCCGGTATTTT. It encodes CASSESLATRYF. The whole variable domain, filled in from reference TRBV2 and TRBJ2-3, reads EPEVTQTPSHQVTQMGQEVILRCVPISNHLYFYWYRQILGQKVEFLVSFYNNEISEKSEIFDDQFSVERPDGSNFTLKIRSTKLEDSAMYFCASSESLATRYFGPGTRLTVL.

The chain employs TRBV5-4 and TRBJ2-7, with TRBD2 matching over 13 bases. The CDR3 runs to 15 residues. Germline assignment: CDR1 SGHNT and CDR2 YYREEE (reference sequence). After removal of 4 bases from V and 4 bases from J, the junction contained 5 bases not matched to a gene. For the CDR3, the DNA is TGTGCCAGCAGCGAGGGACTAGCGGGAATGTACGAGCAGTACTTC. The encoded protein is CASSEGLAGMYEQYF.

CDR3 amino acids: CAWGLAEGETQYF. The CDR3 region has the DNA TGTGCCTGGGGACTAGCGGAAGGTGAGACCCAGTACTTC. The rearrangement joins TRBV30 to TRBJ2-5; 10 nucleotides agree with TRBD2. This CDR3 comprises 13 residues. The germline gives CDR1 GTSNPN, CDR2 SVGIG (reference sequence). After removal of 5 bases from V and 5 bases from J, the junction contained 5 bases not matched to a gene.

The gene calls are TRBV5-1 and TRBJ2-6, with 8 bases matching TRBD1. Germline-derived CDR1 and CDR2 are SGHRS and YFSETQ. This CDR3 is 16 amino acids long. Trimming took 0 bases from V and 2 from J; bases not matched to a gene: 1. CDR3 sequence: CASSLGTGTGANVLTF. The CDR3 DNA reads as TGCGCCAGCAGCTTGGGGACAGGGACTGGGGCCAACGTCCTGACTTTC.

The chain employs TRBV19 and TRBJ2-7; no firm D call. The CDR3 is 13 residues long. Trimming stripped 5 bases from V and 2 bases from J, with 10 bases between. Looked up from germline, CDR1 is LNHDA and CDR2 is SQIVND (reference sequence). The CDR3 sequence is CASSAPNPYEQYF. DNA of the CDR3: TGTGCCAGTAGTGCCCCTAACCCCTACGAGCAGTACTTC.

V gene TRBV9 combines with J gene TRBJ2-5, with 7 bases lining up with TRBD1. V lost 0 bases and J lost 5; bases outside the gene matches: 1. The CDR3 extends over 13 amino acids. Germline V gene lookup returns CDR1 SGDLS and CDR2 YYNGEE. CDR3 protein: CASSVEQGETQYF. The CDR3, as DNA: TGTGCCAGCAGCGTAGAACAGGGGGAGACCCAGTACTTC.

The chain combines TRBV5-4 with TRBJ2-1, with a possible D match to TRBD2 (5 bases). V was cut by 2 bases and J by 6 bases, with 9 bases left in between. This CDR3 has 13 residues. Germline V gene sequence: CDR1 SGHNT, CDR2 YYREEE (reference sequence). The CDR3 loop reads CASSLVSGNEQFF. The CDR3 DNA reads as TGTGCCAGCAGCTTAGTCAGCGGCAATGAGCAGTTCTTC.

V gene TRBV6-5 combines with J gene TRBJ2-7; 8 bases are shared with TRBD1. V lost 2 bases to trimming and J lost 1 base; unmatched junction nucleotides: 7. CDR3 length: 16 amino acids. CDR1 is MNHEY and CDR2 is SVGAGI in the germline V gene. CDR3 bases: TGTGCCAGCAGTTACACTCTAGGGGACAGGTCCTACGAGCAGTACTTC. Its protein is CASSYTLGDRSYEQYF.

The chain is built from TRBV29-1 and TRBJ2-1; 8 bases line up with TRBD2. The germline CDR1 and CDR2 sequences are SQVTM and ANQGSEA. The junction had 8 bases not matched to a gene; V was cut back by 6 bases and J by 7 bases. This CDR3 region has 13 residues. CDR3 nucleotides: TGCAGCGTAGTGCTAGCGGGTGATAATGAGCAGTTCTTC. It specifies CSVVLAGDNEQFF.

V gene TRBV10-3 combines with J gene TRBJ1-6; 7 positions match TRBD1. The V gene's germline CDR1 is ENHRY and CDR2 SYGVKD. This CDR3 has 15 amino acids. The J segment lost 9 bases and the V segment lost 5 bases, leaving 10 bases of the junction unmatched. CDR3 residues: CAISTSFRGFSPLHF. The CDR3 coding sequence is TGTGCCATCAGTACCTCCTTCAGGGGGTTTTCACCCCTCCACTTT.

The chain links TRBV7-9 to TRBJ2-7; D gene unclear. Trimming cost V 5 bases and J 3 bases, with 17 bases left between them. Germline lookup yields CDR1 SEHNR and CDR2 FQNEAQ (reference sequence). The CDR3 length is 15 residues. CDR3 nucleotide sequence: TGTGCCAGCAGCCCTCCAACAGATTCTCTCTACGAGCAGTACTTC. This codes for CASSPPTDSLYEQYF.

The CDR3 sequence: CASRQRGLINEKLFF. CDR3 bases: TGCGCCAGCAGGCAAAGGGGACTGATTAATGAAAAACTGTTTTTT. The rearrangement links TRBV4-1 to TRBJ1-4, with D perhaps TRBD1 (5 bases). The germline gives CDR1 MGHRA, CDR2 YSYEKL. Trimming cost V 6 bases and J 4 bases, with 15 bases left between them. CDR3 size: 15 residues.